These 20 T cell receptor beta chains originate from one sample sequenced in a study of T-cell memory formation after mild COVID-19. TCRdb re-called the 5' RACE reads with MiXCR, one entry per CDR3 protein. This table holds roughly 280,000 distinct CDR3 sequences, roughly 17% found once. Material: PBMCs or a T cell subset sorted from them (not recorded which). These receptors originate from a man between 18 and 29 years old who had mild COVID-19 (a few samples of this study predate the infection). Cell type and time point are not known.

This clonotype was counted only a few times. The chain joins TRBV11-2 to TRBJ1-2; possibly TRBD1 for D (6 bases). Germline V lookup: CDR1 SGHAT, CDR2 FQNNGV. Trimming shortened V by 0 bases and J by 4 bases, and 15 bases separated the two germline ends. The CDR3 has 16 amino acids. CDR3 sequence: CASSLDRAGVGYGYTF. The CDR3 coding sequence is TGTGCCAGCAGCTTAGACCGGGCAGGGGTAGGCTATGGCTACACCTTC.

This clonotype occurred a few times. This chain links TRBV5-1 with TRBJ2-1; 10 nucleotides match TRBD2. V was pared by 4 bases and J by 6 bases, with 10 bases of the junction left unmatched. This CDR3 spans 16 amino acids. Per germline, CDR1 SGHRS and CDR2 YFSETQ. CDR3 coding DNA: TGCGCCAGCAGCCGCGGGTTAGCGGGGGGCCTCAATGAGCAGTTCTTC. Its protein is CASSRGLAGGLNEQFF. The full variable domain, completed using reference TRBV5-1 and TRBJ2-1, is KAGVTQTPRYLIKTRGQQVTLSCSPISGHRSVSWYQQTPGQGLQFLFEYFSETQRNKGNFPGRFSGRQFSNSRSEMNVSTLELGDSALYLCASSRGLAGGLNEQFFGPGTRLTVL.

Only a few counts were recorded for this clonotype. As DNA, the CDR3 is TGCGCCAGCGGTCTACCGGGACAGGGGGCAAATGGCTACACCTTC. Translation: CASGLPGQGANGYTF. This chain links TRBV5-1 with TRBJ1-2, with 12 nucleotides matching TRBD1. Looked up from germline, CDR1 is SGHRS and CDR2 is YFSETQ. J lost 6 bases, V lost 7 bases, and 10 bases had no gene match. This CDR3 has 15 amino acids. The variable domain in full, with the rest retrieved from reference TRBV5-1 and TRBJ1-2, is KAGVTQTPRYLIKTRGQQVTLSCSPISGHRSVSWYQQTPGQGLQFLFEYFSETQRNKGNFPGRFSGRQFSNSRSEMNVSTLELGDSALYLCASGLPGQGANGYTFGSGTRLTVV.

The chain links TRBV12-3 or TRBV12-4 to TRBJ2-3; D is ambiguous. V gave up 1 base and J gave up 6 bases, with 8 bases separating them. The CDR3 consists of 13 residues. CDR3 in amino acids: CASSLVTQDTQYF. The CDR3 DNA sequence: TGTGCCAGCAGTTTAGTGACACAGGATACGCAGTATTTT.

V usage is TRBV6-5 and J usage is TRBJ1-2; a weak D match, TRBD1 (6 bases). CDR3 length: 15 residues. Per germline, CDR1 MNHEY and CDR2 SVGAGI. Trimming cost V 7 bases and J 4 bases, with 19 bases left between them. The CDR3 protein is CASTPQGTLVYGYTF. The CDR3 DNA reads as TGTGCCAGCACCCCACAGGGTACCCTTGTCTATGGCTACACCTTC.

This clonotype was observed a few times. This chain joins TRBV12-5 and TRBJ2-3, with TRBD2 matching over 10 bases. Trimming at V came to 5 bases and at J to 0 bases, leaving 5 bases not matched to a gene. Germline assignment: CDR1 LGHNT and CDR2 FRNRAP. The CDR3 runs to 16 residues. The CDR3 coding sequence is TGTGCTAGTGGTCCAGGGACTAGCGTAAGCACAGATACGCAGTATTTT. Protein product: CASGPGTSVSTDTQYF.

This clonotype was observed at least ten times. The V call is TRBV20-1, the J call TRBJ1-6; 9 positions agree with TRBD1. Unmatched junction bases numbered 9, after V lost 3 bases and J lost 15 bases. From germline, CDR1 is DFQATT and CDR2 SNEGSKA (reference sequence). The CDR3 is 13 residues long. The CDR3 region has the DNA TGCAGTGCTAGGGCGGGACAGGGTCCTTTCCTCCACTTT. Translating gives CSARAGQGPFLHF.

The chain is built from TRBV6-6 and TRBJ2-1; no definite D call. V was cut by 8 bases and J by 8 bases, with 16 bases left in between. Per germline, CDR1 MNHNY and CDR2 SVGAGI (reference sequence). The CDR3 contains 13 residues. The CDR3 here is CASENPPVDEQFF. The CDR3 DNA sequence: TGTGCCAGCGAGAACCCCCCGGTGGATGAGCAGTTCTTC.

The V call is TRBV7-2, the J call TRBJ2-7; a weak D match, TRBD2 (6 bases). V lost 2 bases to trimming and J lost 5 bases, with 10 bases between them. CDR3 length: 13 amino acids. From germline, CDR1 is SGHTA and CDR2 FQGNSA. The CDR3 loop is CASSLRGLDEQYF. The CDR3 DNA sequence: TGTGCCAGCAGCTTACGGGGGTTGGACGAGCAGTACTTC.

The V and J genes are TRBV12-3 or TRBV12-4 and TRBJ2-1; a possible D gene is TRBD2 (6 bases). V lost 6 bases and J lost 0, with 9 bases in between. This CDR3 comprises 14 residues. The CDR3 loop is CASRWGDSYNEQFF. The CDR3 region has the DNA TGTGCCAGCAGGTGGGGGGACTCCTACAATGAGCAGTTCTTC.

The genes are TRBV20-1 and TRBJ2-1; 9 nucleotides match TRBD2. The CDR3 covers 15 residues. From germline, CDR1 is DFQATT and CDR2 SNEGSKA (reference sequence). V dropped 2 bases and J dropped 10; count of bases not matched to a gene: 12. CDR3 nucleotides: TGCAGTGCTAGATCCTCGGGACTAGCCCTAGGGGAGCAGTTCTTC. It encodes CSARSSGLALGEQFF.

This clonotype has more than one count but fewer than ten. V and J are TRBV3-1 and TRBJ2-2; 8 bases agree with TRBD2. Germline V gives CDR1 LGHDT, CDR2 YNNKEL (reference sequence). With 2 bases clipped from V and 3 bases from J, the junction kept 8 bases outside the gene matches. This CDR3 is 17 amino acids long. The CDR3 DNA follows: TGTGCCAGCAGCCAAACTCGAGGAGCGGGGGACACCGGGGAGCTGTTTTTT. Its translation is CASSQTRGAGDTGELFF.

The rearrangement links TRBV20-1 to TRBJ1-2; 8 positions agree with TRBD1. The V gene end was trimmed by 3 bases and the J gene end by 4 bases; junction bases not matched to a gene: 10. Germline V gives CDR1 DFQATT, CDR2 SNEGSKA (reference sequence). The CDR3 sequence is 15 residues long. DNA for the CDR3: TGCAGTGCTAGTCCTGCAGGGGGCGAAGGCTATGGCTACACCTTC. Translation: CSASPAGGEGYGYTF.

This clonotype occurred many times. The CDR3 here is CASTKGGAPVNEQFF. The CDR3 DNA reads TGTGCCAGCACCAAAGGGGGGGCGCCGGTCAATGAGCAGTTCTTC. The chain carries TRBV6-2 or TRBV6-3 and TRBJ2-1, with TRBD2 as a possible D gene (7 bases). In germline, CDR1 is MNHEY, CDR2 SVGEGT. This CDR3 is 15 amino acids long. Trimming left V 7 bases short and J 6 bases short, with 19 bases between.

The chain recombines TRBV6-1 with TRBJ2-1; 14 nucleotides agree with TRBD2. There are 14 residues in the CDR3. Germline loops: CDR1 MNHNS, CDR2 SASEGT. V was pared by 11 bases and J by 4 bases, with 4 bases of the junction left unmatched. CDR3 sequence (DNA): TGTGCCTTAGGACTAGCGGGGGGTTACAATGAGCAGTTCTTC. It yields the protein CALGLAGGYNEQFF.

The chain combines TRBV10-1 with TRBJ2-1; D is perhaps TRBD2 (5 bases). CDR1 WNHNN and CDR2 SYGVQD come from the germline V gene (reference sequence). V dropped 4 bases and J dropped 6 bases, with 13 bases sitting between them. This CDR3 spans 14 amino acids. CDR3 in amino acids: CASSVRGPSNEQFF. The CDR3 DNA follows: TGCGCCAGCAGTGTTCGGGGTCCGAGCAATGAGCAGTTCTTC.

The DNA for the CDR3 is TGTGCCAGCTGTGTAACGGCCGGCGAGCAGTACTTC. This codes for CASCVTAGEQYF. This rearrangement joins TRBV2 to TRBJ2-7, with unresolved D. The CDR3 is made up of 12 amino acids. Germline assignment: CDR1 SNHLY and CDR2 FYNNEI. Trimming left V 8 bases short and J 6 bases short, with 14 bases between.

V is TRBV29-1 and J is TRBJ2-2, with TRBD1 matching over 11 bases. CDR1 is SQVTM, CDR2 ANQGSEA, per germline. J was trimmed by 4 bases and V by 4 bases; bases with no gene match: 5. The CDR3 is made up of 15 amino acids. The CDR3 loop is CSVAGQGVGTGELFF. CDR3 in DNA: TGCAGCGTTGCGGGACAGGGGGTCGGCACCGGGGAGCTGTTTTTT.

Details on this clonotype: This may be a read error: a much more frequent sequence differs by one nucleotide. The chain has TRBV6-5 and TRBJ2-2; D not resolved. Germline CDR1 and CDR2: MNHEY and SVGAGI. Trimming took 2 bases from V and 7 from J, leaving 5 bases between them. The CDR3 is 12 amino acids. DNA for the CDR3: TGTGCCAGCAGTTACCAATTCGGGGAGCTGTTTTTT. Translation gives CASSYQFGELFF.

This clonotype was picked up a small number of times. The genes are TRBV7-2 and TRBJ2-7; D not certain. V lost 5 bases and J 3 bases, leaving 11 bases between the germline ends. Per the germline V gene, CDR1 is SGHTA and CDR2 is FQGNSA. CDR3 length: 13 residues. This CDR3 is CASSTSTNYEQYF. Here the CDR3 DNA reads TGTGCCAGCAGCACCTCGACGAACTACGAGCAGTACTTC. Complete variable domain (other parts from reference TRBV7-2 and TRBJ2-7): GAGVSQSPSNKVTEKGKDVELRCDPISGHTALYWYRQSLGQGLEFLIYFQGNSAPDKSGLPSDRFSAERTGGSVSTLTIQRTQQEDSAVYLCASSTSTNYEQYFGPGTRLTVT.